The clone carrying this TCR beta chain turned up a few times. Its antigen is currently unknown. Produced via immunoSEQ multiplex PCR; TCRdb's table is partial and in-frame only. The sample carries fewer than 400,000 clones, about 74% recorded once. Donors had no recently reported acute infections or vaccinations and were HIV-negative. The sample belongs to a study of shared clonotypes between healthy human individuals. General study points: Non-shared clonotypes had lower generation probabilities than those shared by all four donors.

The CDR3 runs 13 residues. Trimming removed 5 bases at V and 0 bases at J, with 11 bases between. Germline V lookup: CDR1 SQVTM, CDR2 ANQGSEA. The J gene is TRBJ2-7, the V gene TRBV29-1; D uncertain. This receptor was taken from a man aged 30 to 45 in good health. The sequenced material came from memory CD4+ T cells sorted from blood. Subset in this sample: CD45RA-negative fraction. CDR3 residues: CSVRRAASYEQYF. CDR3 sequence (DNA): TGCAGCGTTAGAAGAGCCGCCTCCTACGAGCAGTACTTC.